The clone carrying this T cell receptor (beta chain) was seen ten or more times. Germline is not matched at one junction end, which may reflect a read error. TCRdb reprocessed the RT-PCR reads with MiXCR, giving one entry per CDR3 protein. The table has more than 600,000 distinct CDR3 sequences, approximately 15% seen once; the top ten hold just over 3.5%. CDR1 SSHAT and CDR2 FNYEAQ come from the germline V gene (reference sequence). The CDR3 consists of 16 residues. This TCR derives from a female donor in good health, serving as a healthy control. The rearrangement links TRBV7-7 to TRBJ2-3; 14 bases match TRBD2. Sequenced sample: memory CD4+ T cells from blood. The CDR3 sequence: CASSRLAGGPPDTQYF. The DNA for the CDR3 is TGTGCTAGCAGCCGACTAGCGGGAGGGCCCCCAGATACGCAGTATTTT.